The table lists the clone carrying this T cell receptor beta chain with many counts. Its target is unknown. The data are from a study of T cells after posttransplantation cyclophosphamide. General study findings and limits: Donor CD8+ memory clones often dominated recipient blood repertoires at later times. Recipient CMV seropositivity and CMV reactivation strongly tracked TRB clonality.

The data were produced by immunoSEQ multiplex PCR, yet TCRdb's version contains in-frame clones alone and is incomplete. The sample contains about 2,900 clones, none of them singletons. Treatment was busulfan-fludarabine conditioning, a marrow graft, and cyclophosphamide on days +3 and +4. The source was PBMCs, collected after allogeneic stem cell transplant with posttransplant cyclophosphamide. The source is a female patient aged 50-59 years who received an allogeneic stem cell transplant from a related donor, was CMV-positive, and had no GVHD. The graft donor may be the source of some T cells.

Here the CDR3 DNA reads TGTGCCAGCTCACCTATCGGGAACACTGAAGCTTTCTTT. Its translation is CASSPIGNTEAFF. The chain employs TRBV18 and TRBJ1-1; D remains ambiguous. CDR3 length: 13 amino acids. V shed 3 bases and J shed 1 base, with 6 bases lying between them. The germline CDR1 and CDR2 sequences are KGHSH and LQKENI. The whole variable domain, remainder taken from reference TRBV18 and TRBJ1-1, is NAGVMQNPRHLVRRRGQEARLRCSPMKGHSHVYWYRQLPEEGLKFMVYLQKENIIDESGMPKERFSAEFPKEGPSILRIQQVVRGDSAAYFCASSPIGNTEAFFGQGTRLTVV.